This TCR beta chain was recovered during a study of CD8+CD57+ T cells in acquired aplastic anemia. The use of genomic DNA as template underpinned the TCR beta VDJ and CDR3 profiling. TCRdb used MiXCR to reprocess the reads, holding one entry per CDR3 protein. Among about 180,000 distinct CDR3 sequences listed, approximately 48% were seen once. Whoever was chosen for sequencing had shown CD8+CD57+ cell expansion by flow cytometry. This clonotype was counted at least ten times. Germline CDR1 SGHRS, CDR2 YFSETQ. This CDR3 region has 15 residues. The ends were cut back, 4 bases at V and 2 bases at J, with 16 bases in the middle.

This chain uses TRBV5-1 with TRBJ2-7; D might be TRBD1 (6 bases). The TCR sequence derives from a human donor with aplastic anemia. What was sequenced was sorted CD4+, CD8+, or CD8+CD57+ T cells (not recorded which) from PBMCs. The CDR3 coding sequence is TGCGCCAGCAGCCCCCGTTACAGGGAGACCTACGAGCAGTACTTC. Amino acid sequence: CASSPRYRETYEQYF.